Following are 27 T cell receptor beta chains from one sample sequenced in a study of T-cell reconstitution after alpha-beta-depleted transplantation in children. This sample's TCRbeta library carried unique molecular identifier barcodes. TCRdb analysed the PCR reads with MiXCR anew, one entry per CDR3 protein. The sample consists of 200,000 or so distinct CDR3 sequences, around 5.9% of them appearing once. The specimen comprised PBMCs, sampled before TCRalphabeta/CD19-depleted stem cell transplant. All receptors come from a girl under three years old with combined immunodeficiency, due to receive a stem cell transplant.

This clonotype has a count of ten or more. This rearrangement joins TRBV4-3 to TRBJ2-5; D is tentatively TRBD1 or TRBD2 (6 bases each). Germline CDR1 reads LGHNA; CDR2 reads YSLEER. This CDR3 has 15 amino acids. V dropped 0 bases and J dropped 2 bases, with 10 bases sitting between them. This CDR3 reads CASSQDQGGQETQYF. CDR3 DNA: TGCGCCAGCAGCCAAGACCAAGGGGGGCAAGAGACCCAGTACTTC.

This clonotype has only a few counts. V and J are TRBV7-6 and TRBJ2-5; D may match TRBD1 or TRBD2 (6 bases each). This CDR3 comprises 14 residues. Trimming cost V 5 bases and J 4 bases, with 14 bases left between them. CDR1 SGHVS and CDR2 FNYEAQ come from the germline V gene. This chain's CDR3 is CASSVVGGGETQYF. The CDR3 nucleotides are TGTGCCAGCAGCGTCGTAGGAGGGGGAGAGACCCAGTACTTC.

This clonotype was observed a handful of times. V and J are TRBV29-1 and TRBJ2-6; unclear D gene. Between the trimmed V and J ends, which lost 7 bases and 0 bases, there was a span of 13 bases. Germline V CDR1 and CDR2: SQVTM, ANQGSEA. This CDR3 has 15 amino acids. The CDR3 is CSAATPGSGANVLTF. The CDR3 DNA sequence: TGCAGCGCTGCGACCCCGGGCTCTGGGGCCAACGTCCTGACTTTC.

This clonotype was found many times. The gene calls are TRBV6-6 and TRBJ2-1; D is ambiguous. Trimming stripped 6 bases from V and 4 bases from J, with 10 bases between. The CDR3 contains 13 residues. Per germline, CDR1 MNHNY and CDR2 SVGAGI (reference sequence). The CDR3 sequence is CASSPAAYNEQFF. The CDR3 DNA follows: TGTGCCAGCAGCCCCGCGGCTTACAATGAGCAGTTCTTC.

This clonotype was seen a handful of times. This chain connects TRBV5-5 to TRBJ2-7; 7 bases are a match to TRBD1. V gave up 4 bases and J gave up 3 bases; unmatched junction bases: 10. The CDR3 covers 15 residues. Germline V lookup: CDR1 SGHKS, CDR2 YYEKEE (reference sequence). The CDR3 nucleotides are TGTGCCAGCAGCGCCGGGACAGCTGTTTACTACGAGCAGTACTTC. It codes for CASSAGTAVYYEQYF.

In its sample, this clonotype was seen many times. The V and J genes are TRBV7-2 and TRBJ1-1; 9 bases line up with TRBD1. Germline V gives CDR1 SGHTA, CDR2 FQGNSA. V lost 4 bases and J lost 4; bases outside the gene matches: 7. CDR3 length: 15 amino acids. CDR3 DNA: TGTGCCAGCAGCTCGACCTTGACAGGGGGCACTGAAGCTTTCTTT. As protein: CASSSTLTGGTEAFF.

This clonotype came up many times. The chain joins TRBV29-1 to TRBJ2-1; 7 positions match TRBD2. This CDR3 has 16 residues. V gave up 7 bases and J gave up 0 bases; unmatched junction bases: 12. Germline-derived CDR1 and CDR2 are SQVTM and ANQGSEA. Here the CDR3 reads CSASPGGHSSYNEQFF. CDR3 nucleotides: TGCAGCGCCTCACCGGGGGGTCACAGCTCCTACAATGAGCAGTTCTTC.

The table lists this clonotype with many counts. The V and J genes are TRBV7-8 and TRBJ2-7; D gene uncertain. This CDR3 comprises 15 residues. V was pared by 2 bases and J by 3 bases, with 14 bases between. CDR1 is SGHVS and CDR2 is FQNEAQ in the germline V gene. In DNA form, the CDR3 reads TGTGCCAGCAGCTTAAGTTTCCCGAGGTACTACGAGCAGTACTTC. Its protein product is CASSLSFPRYYEQYF. Variable domain in full (rest from reference TRBV7-8 and TRBJ2-7): GAGVSQSPRYKVAKRGQDVALRCDPISGHVSLFWYQQALGQGPEFLTYFQNEAQLDKSGLPSDRFFAERPEGSVSTLKIQRTQQEDSAVYLCASSLSFPRYYEQYFGPGTRLTVT.

The table lists this clonotype with a few counts. The genes are TRBV27 and TRBJ1-1; D perhaps matches TRBD1 (5 bases). Germline V CDR1 and CDR2: MNHEY, SMNVEV (reference sequence). The CDR3 totals 13 residues. V was shortened by 2 bases and J by 4 bases, with 8 bases between the two germline ends. CDR3 bases: TGTGCCAGCAGTTTACTAGGGGCCACTGAAGCTTTCTTT. Protein: CASSLLGATEAFF.

This clonotype was seen repeatedly, ten times or more. The V and J genes are TRBV12-3 or TRBV12-4 and TRBJ2-3, with D perhaps TRBD2 (6 bases). The length of the CDR3 is 16 residues. V was shortened by 6 bases and J by 2 bases, with 18 bases between the two germline ends. CDR3 sequence reads: CASSPVGGADTDTQYF. Written as DNA, the CDR3 is TGTGCCAGCAGCCCAGTCGGCGGGGCCGACACAGATACGCAGTATTTT.

The table lists this clonotype with many counts. The rearrangement joins TRBV7-8 to TRBJ2-1, with D perhaps being TRBD1 or TRBD2 (6 bases each). Trimming took off 1 base at V and 6 bases at J, with 13 bases between the two ends. The CDR3 runs 15 residues. Germline-derived CDR1 and CDR2 are SGHVS and FQNEAQ. Here the CDR3 reads CASSLEGGTGNEQFF. The CDR3 DNA reads as TGTGCCAGCAGCTTAGAGGGGGGAACGGGCAATGAGCAGTTCTTC.

This clonotype appeared a few times. The chain employs TRBV15 and TRBJ2-7, with D unclear. CDR3 length: 16 residues. Trimming took 1 base from V and 5 from J, leaving 18 bases between them. The germline gives CDR1 LNHNV, CDR2 YYDKDF (reference sequence). The DNA of the CDR3 is TGTGCCACCAGCAGAGTTATCGGTCTTGGGTCCCACGAGCAGTACTTC. Translation gives CATSRVIGLGSHEQYF.

There are many counts of this clonotype. This chain links TRBV15 with TRBJ1-2, with 12 bases fitting TRBD1. CDR1 is LNHNV, CDR2 YYDKDF, per germline (reference sequence). With 5 bases clipped from V and 8 bases from J, the junction kept 12 bases outside the gene matches. The CDR3 length is 16 residues. CDR3 sequence reads: CATSPPAGQGAIGYTF. Written as DNA, the CDR3 is TGTGCCACCAGCCCACCCGCGGGACAGGGGGCTATAGGCTACACCTTC.

This clonotype was observed many times. V usage is TRBV28 and J usage is TRBJ2-7; D gene uncertain. V lost 4 bases to trimming and J lost 1 base, with 11 bases between them. This CDR3 is 14 amino acids long. Per germline, CDR1 MDHEN and CDR2 SYDVKM. DNA of the CDR3: TGTGCCAGCAGTTGGGTGATGGGGTCCTACGAGCAGTACTTC. Protein sequence: CASSWVMGSYEQYF.

This clonotype was detected ten times or more. The chain uses TRBV20-1 and TRBJ2-4; 8 nucleotides line up with TRBD2. CDR1 and CDR2 (germline): DFQATT, SNEGSKA (reference sequence). There are 16 residues in the CDR3. The V segment lost 1 base and the J segment 8 bases; nucleotides outside the gene matches: 13. The CDR3 is CSARGLRGGHNYIQYF. The CDR3, as DNA: TGCAGTGCTAGAGGCCTACGCGGGGGGCATAATTACATTCAGTACTTC.

This clonotype was counted between two and nine times. A junction boundary mismatches the germline segment, possibly from a read error. The chain employs TRBV6-5 and TRBJ2-6; the D gene could be TRBD1 or TRBD2 (5 bases each). The germline CDR1 and CDR2 sequences are MNHEY and SVGAGI. The CDR3 extends over 17 amino acids. CDR3 DNA: TGTGCCAGCACCCTGGGGGAAGGGAAAAGTGGGTCCAACGTCCTGACTTTC. Translating gives CASTLGEGKSGSNVLTF.

In its sample, this clonotype was seen a few times. The rearrangement uses TRBV20-1 and TRBJ1-3, with D unresolved. From germline, CDR1 is DFQATT and CDR2 SNEGSKA (reference sequence). CDR3 length: 13 amino acids. V lost 4 bases to trimming and J lost 0 bases, with 7 bases between them. The CDR3 DNA sequence: TGCAGTGCTAAGGAGAGCTCTGGAAACACCATATATTTT. This encodes CSAKESSGNTIYF.

This clonotype was seen many times. The CDR3 sequence: CASSLVGPSSYEQYF. CDR3 bases: TGCGCCAGCAGCTTGGTAGGGCCGAGCTCCTACGAGCAGTACTTC. The rearrangement joins TRBV5-1 to TRBJ2-7; no definite D call. CDR1 and CDR2 from the germline V gene are SGHRS and YFSETQ. The ends were cut back, 0 bases at V and 0 bases at J, with 10 bases in the middle. This CDR3 has 15 amino acids.

This clonotype showed up many times. This sequence joins TRBV7-6 and TRBJ2-3; D uncertain. V was pared by 0 bases and J by 6 bases, with 10 bases between. The V gene's germline CDR1 is SGHVS and CDR2 FNYEAQ. The CDR3 runs to 14 residues. The CDR3 reads CASSLASGRDTQYF. In DNA form, the CDR3 reads TGTGCCAGCAGCTTAGCCAGTGGGCGGGATACGCAGTATTTT.

This clonotype was seen at least ten times. This rearrangement joins TRBV4-2 to TRBJ2-1; no firm D call. The CDR3 extends over 15 amino acids. The V end was cut by 1 base, the J end by 3 bases, with 10 bases between. CDR1 is LGHNA and CDR2 is YNFKEQ in the germline V gene. This CDR3 reads CASSQGQYGYNEQFF. The CDR3 DNA follows: TGTGCCAGCAGCCAAGGCCAATATGGCTACAATGAGCAGTTCTTC.

This clonotype was recorded many times. This sequence joins TRBV5-1 and TRBJ2-3; possibly TRBD2 for D (6 bases). CDR1 is SGHRS and CDR2 is YFSETQ in the germline V gene. The CDR3 length is 14 residues. V gave up 5 bases and J gave up 3 bases, with 13 bases separating them. Here the CDR3 DNA reads TGCGCCAGCAGTACGGGAGAGGCGACAGATACGCAGTATTTT. Translation: CASSTGEATDTQYF.

This clonotype was detected many times. The chain employs TRBV24-1 and TRBJ2-2, with no clear D. The germline V and J ends were trimmed by 5 bases and 6 bases, with 9 bases remaining between them. Germline CDR1 is KGHDR and CDR2 is SFDVKD. The CDR3 consists of 13 residues. This chain's CDR3 is CATSALRAGELFF. CDR3 nucleotides: TGTGCCACCAGTGCACTTCGCGCCGGGGAGCTGTTTTTT.

This clonotype has only a few counts. The chain recombines TRBV12-5 with TRBJ2-3; 7 bases align to TRBD2. This CDR3 is built from 17 residues. V shed 3 bases, J shed 0 bases, and the junction held 9 bases outside the gene matches. CDR1 LGHNT and CDR2 FRNRAP come from the germline V gene. The CDR3 spells CASGFFLTSESTDTQYF. The DNA of the CDR3 is TGTGCTAGTGGTTTCTTTCTAACTAGCGAAAGCACAGATACGCAGTATTTT. The variable domain in full, completed from reference TRBV12-5 and TRBJ2-3, reads DARVTQTPRHKVTEMGQEVTMRCQPILGHNTVFWYRQTMMQGLELLAYFRNRAPLDDSGMPKDRFSAEMPDATLATLKIQPSEPRDSAVYFCASGFFLTSESTDTQYFGPGTRLTVL.

This sequence joins TRBV20-1 and TRBJ2-6; tentatively, D is TRBD1 (5 bases). Trimming pared 5 bases from V and 0 bases from J, leaving 11 bases between. Per the germline V gene, CDR1 is DFQATT and CDR2 is SNEGSKA (reference sequence). The CDR3 extends over 15 amino acids. The DNA for the CDR3 is TGCAGTGCTTCCCAGGGAAACTCTGGGGCCAACGTCCTGACTTTC. Translation: CSASQGNSGANVLTF.

This clonotype was seen repeatedly, ten times or more. The chain joins TRBV27 to TRBJ1-2, with TRBD1 matching 8 bases. The germline CDR1 and CDR2 sequences are MNHEY and SMNVEV (reference sequence). The CDR3 is 15 residues long. V was pared by 6 bases and J by 8 bases, with 14 bases of the junction left unmatched. In DNA form, the CDR3 reads TGTGCCAGCAGCGAGGCGGCAGGGGGCTTTCAAGGCTACACCTTC. Protein: CASSEAAGGFQGYTF.

This clonotype was observed many times. The chain is built from TRBV20-1 and TRBJ2-5; TRBD2 matches at 12 bases. This CDR3 region has 15 residues. Germline values: CDR1 DFQATT, CDR2 SNEGSKA (reference sequence). Germline trimming cut 6 bases from V and 4 bases from J; bases unmatched to any gene: 9. CDR3 in DNA: TGCAGTGCGACTAGCGGGGGTGGAGGGCGAGAGACCCAGTACTTC. Residues: CSATSGGGGRETQYF.

This clonotype was seen many times. CDR3 amino acids: CSVRGPNQPQHF. In DNA form, the CDR3 reads TGCAGCGTCCGGGGACCCAATCAGCCCCAGCATTTT. The chain links TRBV29-1 to TRBJ1-5, with a tentative D call TRBD1 (5 bases). The CDR3 is made up of 12 amino acids. Looked up from germline, CDR1 is SQVTM and CDR2 is ANQGSEA. Trimming took off 6 bases at V and 3 bases at J, with 9 bases between the two ends.